These 8 T cell receptor beta chains were all obtained from the same sample, sequenced in a study of blood T cell repertoires in COVID-19 (dated by TCRdb to 2018 to 2021). Receptor libraries were prepared by the immunoSEQ multiplex PCR assay. Held by TCRdb, this immuneACCESS table contains in-frame sequences only and omits some clones. Under half of the omission traces to an unresolved V gene where checked; the cause of the rest is unknown. The sample table lists some 410,000 clones, approximately 88% of them with a count of one. Around 0.91% of the sample goes to the ten largest clones. Sequencing used PBMCs or T cells enriched from blood (not recorded which). The source of these receptors is a woman in her 30s with acute COVID-19.

Note on this clone: The germline gene is not matched at one end of the junction; a read error may be the cause. The rearrangement links TRBV7-2 to TRBJ2-7, with TRBD2 identical over 9 bases. The V gene's germline CDR1 is SGHTA and CDR2 FQGNSA. The CDR3 has 15 amino acids. CDR3 coding DNA: TGTGCCAGCACCTTAGAAGCGGGGGGCTCCTACGAGCAGTACTTC. Translated, it gives CASTLEAGGSYEQYF.

This chain uses TRBV24-1 with TRBJ1-2; D perhaps matches TRBD1 (5 bases). Trimming pared 4 bases from V and 0 bases from J, leaving 8 bases between. Germline values: CDR1 KGHDR, CDR2 SFDVKD. The CDR3 runs to 14 residues. In nucleotides, the CDR3 is TGTGCCACCAGTGACAGGGCTACTAACTATGGCTACACCTTC. Encoded protein: CATSDRATNYGYTF.

This sequence joins TRBV5-8 and TRBJ1-6, with 11 bases identical to TRBD1. V gave up 4 bases and J gave up 10 bases; unmatched junction bases: 7. Germline-derived CDR1 and CDR2 are SGHTS and YDEGEE. The CDR3 is 15 amino acids. The DNA for the CDR3 is TGTGCCAGCAGCCTCCGGACAGGGGGCTCATCACCCCTCCACTTT. It codes for CASSLRTGGSSPLHF.

This chain uses TRBV7-9 with TRBJ1-3; no clear D gene. The CDR3 is 15 amino acids. Trimming shortened V by 6 bases and J by 0 bases, and 12 bases separated the two germline ends. CDR1 and CDR2 from the germline V gene are SEHNR and FQNEAQ (reference sequence). CDR3 in DNA: TGTGCCAGCAGTCCAGGCGCCGGCTCTGGAAACACCATATATTTT. It specifies CASSPGAGSGNTIYF.

Worth noting for this clone: At the DNA level, this CDR3 is encoded by other sequences in the same sample as well. This chain joins TRBV5-1 and TRBJ1-5, with TRBD1 as a possible D gene (6 bases). Germline CDR1 and CDR2: SGHRS and YFSETQ. The CDR3 sequence is 15 residues long. V gave up 0 bases and J gave up 2 bases, with 9 bases separating them. As DNA, the CDR3 is TGCGCCAGCAGCTTGGAGGGGGTGCGCAATCAGCCCCAGCATTTT. Translating gives CASSLEGVRNQPQHF.

CDR3 nucleotide sequence: TGTGCCAGCTCACCCACTCGAGACGGGGGTTCCTACGAGCAGTACTTC. This sequence encodes CASSPTRDGGSYEQYF. The V and J genes are TRBV18 and TRBJ2-7, with a weak D call TRBD2 (6 bases). Germline CDR1 and CDR2: KGHSH and LQKENI. The CDR3 length is 16 residues. Trimming cost V 3 bases and J 1 base, with 16 bases left between them.

The chain is built from TRBV7-2 and TRBJ1-5; D may be TRBD1 (5 bases). V was shortened by 5 bases and J by 2 bases, with 16 bases between the two germline ends. The V gene's germline CDR1 is SGHTA and CDR2 FQGNSA. The CDR3 totals 16 residues. CDR3 loop: CASSPKGVFGNQPQHF. The CDR3 DNA sequence: TGTGCCAGCAGCCCAAAAGGGGTATTCGGCAATCAGCCCCAGCATTTT. Filled out from reference TRBV7-2 and TRBJ1-5, the complete variable domain reads GAGVSQSPSNKVTEKGKDVELRCDPISGHTALYWYRQSLGQGLEFLIYFQGNSAPDKSGLPSDRFSAERTGGSVSTLTIQRTQQEDSAVYLCASSPKGVFGNQPQHFGDGTRLSIL.

This clone was detected once. This chain links TRBV29-1 with TRBJ2-3; D is undetermined. The germline CDR1 and CDR2 sequences are SQVTM and ANQGSEA. V lost 3 bases to trimming and J lost 4 bases, with 8 bases between them. CDR3 length: 12 amino acids. The CDR3: CSVDGGPDTQYF. The CDR3 nucleotides are TGCAGCGTTGACGGCGGCCCAGATACGCAGTATTTT.